The source of this T cell receptor (beta chain) is a study of cytomegalovirus exposure and HLA in healthy donors. In the PCR, 60 Vbeta and 13 Jbeta primers were used. The method was immunoSEQ multiplex PCR; TCRdb's version includes in-frame clones alone and lacks a portion of them. The data show approximately 140,000 clones, with 55% to 75% seen just once and approximately 6.6% held by the top ten. The V and J ends lost 7 bases and 6 bases, in that order; junction bases with no gene match: 5. The germline CDR1 and CDR2 sequences are MNHNS and SASEGT. The CDR3 covers 12 residues. The TCR comes from a woman aged 55-75 years in good health and CMV-seropositive. The rearrangement joins TRBV6-1 to TRBJ1-2; 7 bases align to TRBD1. What was sequenced was PBMCs. The CDR3 is CASTGGRHGYTF. In nucleotides, the CDR3 is TGTGCCAGCACAGGGGGGCGGCATGGCTACACCTTC.